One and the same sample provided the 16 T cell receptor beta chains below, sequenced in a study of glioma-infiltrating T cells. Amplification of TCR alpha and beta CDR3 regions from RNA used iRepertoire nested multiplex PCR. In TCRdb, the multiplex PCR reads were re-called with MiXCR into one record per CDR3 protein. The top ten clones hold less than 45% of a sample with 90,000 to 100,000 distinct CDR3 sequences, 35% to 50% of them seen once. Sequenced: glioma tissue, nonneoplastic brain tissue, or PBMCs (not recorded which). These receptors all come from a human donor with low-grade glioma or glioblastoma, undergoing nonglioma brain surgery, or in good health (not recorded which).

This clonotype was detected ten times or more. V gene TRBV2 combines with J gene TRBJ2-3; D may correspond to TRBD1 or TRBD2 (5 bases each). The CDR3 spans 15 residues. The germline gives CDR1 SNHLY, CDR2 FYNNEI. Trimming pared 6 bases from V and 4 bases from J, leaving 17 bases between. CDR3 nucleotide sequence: TGTGCCAGCAGGGAGAGGGCAGGGAGCGCAGATACGCAGTATTTT. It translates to CASRERAGSADTQYF.

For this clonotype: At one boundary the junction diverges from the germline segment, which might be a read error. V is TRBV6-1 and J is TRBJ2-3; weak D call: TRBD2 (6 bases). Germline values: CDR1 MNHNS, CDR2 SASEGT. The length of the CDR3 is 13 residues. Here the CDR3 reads CAITTSLTDTRYF. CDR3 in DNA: TGTGCCATCACCACTAGCCTCACAGATACGCGGTATTTT.

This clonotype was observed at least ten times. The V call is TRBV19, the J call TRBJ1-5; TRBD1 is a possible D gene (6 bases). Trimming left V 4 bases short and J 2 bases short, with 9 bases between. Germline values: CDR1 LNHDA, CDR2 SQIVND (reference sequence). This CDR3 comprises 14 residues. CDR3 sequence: CASSTSGGNQPQHF. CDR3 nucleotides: TGTGCCAGTAGTACCTCAGGGGGCAATCAGCCCCAGCATTTT.

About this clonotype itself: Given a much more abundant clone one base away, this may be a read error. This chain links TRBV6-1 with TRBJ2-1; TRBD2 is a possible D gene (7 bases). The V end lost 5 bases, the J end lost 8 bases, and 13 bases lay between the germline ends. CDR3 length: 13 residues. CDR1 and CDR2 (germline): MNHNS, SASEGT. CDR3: CASSPPGGDEQFF. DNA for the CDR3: TGTGCCAGCAGTCCCCCGGGGGGCGATGAGCAGTTCTTC.

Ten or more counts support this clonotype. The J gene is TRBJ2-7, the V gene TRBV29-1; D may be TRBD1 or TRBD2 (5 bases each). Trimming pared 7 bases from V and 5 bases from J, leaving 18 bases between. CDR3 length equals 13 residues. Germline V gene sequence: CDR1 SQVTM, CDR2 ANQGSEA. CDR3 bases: TGCAGCGCCCAATGGGCAGGGAGTAACGAGCAGTACTTC. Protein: CSAQWAGSNEQYF.

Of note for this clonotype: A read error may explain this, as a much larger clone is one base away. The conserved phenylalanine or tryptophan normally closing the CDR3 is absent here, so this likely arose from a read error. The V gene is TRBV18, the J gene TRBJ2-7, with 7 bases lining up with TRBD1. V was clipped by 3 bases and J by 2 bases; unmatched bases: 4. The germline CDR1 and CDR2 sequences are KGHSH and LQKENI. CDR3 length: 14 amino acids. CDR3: CASSPTTGTYEQYY. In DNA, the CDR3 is TGTGCCAGCTCACCGACGACAGGGACCTACGAGCAGTACTAC.

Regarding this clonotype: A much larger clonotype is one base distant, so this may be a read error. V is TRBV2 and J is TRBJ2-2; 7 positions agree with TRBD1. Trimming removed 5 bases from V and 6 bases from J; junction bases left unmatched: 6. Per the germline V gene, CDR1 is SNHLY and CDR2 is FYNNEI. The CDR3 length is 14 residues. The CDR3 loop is CASSTTGDAGELFF. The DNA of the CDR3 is TGTGCCAGCAGTACCACAGGGGACGCCGGGGAGCTGTTTTTT.

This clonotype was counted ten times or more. The CDR3 region is CASSLGGGSHSNQPQHF. The CDR3 region has the DNA TGTGCCAGCAGTTTAGGGGGGGGGTCCCATAGCAATCAGCCCCAGCATTTT. The chain combines TRBV28 with TRBJ1-5; possibly TRBD1 for D (5 bases). This CDR3 region has 17 residues. Trimming pared 2 bases from V and 0 bases from J, leaving 14 bases between. Per germline, CDR1 MDHEN and CDR2 SYDVKM.

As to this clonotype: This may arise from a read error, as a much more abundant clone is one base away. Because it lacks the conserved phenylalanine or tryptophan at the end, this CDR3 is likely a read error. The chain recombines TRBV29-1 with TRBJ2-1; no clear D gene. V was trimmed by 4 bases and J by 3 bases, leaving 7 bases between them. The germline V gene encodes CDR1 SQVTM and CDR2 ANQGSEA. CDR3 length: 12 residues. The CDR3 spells CSVVAGYNEQFL. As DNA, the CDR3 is TGCAGCGTTGTCGCAGGCTACAATGAGCAGTTCCTC.

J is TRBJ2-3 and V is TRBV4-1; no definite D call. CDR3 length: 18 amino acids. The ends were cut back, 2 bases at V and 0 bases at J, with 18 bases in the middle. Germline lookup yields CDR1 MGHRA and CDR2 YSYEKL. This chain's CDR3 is CASSQPNMAVMSTDTQYF. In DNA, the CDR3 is TGCGCCAGCAGCCAACCCAACATGGCAGTCATGAGCACAGATACGCAGTATTTT.

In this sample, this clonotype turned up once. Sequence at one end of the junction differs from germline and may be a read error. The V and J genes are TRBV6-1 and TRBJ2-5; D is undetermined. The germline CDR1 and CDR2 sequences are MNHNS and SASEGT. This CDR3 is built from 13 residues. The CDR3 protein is CASNRPAQVTRYF. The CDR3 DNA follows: TGTGCCAGCAATCGGCCAGCACAAGTGACCCGGTACTTC.

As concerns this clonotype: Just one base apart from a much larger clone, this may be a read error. DNA of the CDR3: TGTGCCAGCAGTGCGGGACTAGCGGGAGGCCAAGAGAGCCAGTACTTC. Translating it yields CASSAGLAGGQESQYF. This chain joins TRBV6-1 and TRBJ2-5; 15 bases line up with TRBD2. Germline CDR1 reads MNHNS; CDR2 reads SASEGT. The CDR3 totals 16 residues.

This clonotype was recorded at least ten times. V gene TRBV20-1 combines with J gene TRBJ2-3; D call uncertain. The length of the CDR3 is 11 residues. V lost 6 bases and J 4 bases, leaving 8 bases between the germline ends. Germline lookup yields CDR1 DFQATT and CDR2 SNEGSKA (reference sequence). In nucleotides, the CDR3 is TGCAGTGCGGGATCAGCAGATACGCAGTATTTT. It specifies CSAGSADTQYF.

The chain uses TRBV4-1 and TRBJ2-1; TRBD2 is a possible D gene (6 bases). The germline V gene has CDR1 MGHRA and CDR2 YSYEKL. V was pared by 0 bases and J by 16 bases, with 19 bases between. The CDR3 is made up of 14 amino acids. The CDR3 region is CASSQEGGSNRHFF. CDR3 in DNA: TGCGCCAGCAGCCAAGAGGGAGGATCGAATCGGCATTTCTTC.

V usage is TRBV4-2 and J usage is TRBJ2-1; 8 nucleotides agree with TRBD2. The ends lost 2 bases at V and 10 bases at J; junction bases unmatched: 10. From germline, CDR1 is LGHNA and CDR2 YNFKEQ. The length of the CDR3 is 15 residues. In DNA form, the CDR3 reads TGTGCCAGCAGCCAAAGCATTAGCGGGACCTACGAGCAGTTCTTC. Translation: CASSQSISGTYEQFF.

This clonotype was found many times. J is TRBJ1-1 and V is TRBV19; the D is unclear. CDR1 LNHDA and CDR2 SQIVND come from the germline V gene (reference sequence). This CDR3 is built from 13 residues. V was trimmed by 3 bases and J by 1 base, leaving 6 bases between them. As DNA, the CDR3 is TGTGCCAGTAGTATCTTAGCGAACACTGAAGCTTTCTTT. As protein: CASSILANTEAFF.